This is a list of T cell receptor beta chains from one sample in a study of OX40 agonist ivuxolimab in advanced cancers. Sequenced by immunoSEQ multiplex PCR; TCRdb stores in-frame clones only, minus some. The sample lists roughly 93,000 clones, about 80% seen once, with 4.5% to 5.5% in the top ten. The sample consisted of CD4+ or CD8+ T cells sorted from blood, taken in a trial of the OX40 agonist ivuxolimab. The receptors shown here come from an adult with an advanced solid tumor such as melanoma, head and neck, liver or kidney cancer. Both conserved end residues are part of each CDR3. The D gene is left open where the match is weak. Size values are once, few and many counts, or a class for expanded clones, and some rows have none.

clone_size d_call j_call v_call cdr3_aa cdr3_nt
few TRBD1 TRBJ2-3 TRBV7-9 CASSSRGPDTQYF TGTGCCAGCAGCTCCAGGGGGCCGGATACGCAGTATTTT
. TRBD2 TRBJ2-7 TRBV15 CATSRERLAGSYEQYF TGTGCCACCAGCAGAGAAAGACTAGCAGGCTCCTACGAGCAGTACTTC
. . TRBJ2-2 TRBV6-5 CASSYLAGELFF TGTGCCAGCAGTTATCTTGCCGGGGAGCTGTTTTTT
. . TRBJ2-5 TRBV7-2 CASSPTTTQETQYF TGTGCCAGCAGTCCGACTACTACCCAAGAGACCCAGTACTTC
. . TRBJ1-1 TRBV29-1 CSFDKGWGTEAFF TGCAGCTTTGACAAGGGGTGGGGCACTGAAGCTTTCTTT
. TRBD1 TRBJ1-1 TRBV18 CASSPPSRGLGTEAFF TGTGCCAGCTCACCTCCCTCGAGGGGGCTGGGCACTGAAGCTTTCTTT
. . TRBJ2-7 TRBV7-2 CASSFRQGERYYEQYF TGTGCCAGCAGCTTTCGGCAGGGCGAACGGTACTACGAGCAGTACTTC
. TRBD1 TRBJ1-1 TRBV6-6 CASRGTGTLQAFF TGTGCCAGCAGGGGGACAGGGACGCTTCAAGCTTTCTTT
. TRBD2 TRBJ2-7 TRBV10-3 CAISDLTSGDYEQYF TGTGCCATCAGTGATTTAACTAGCGGGGACTACGAGCAGTACTTC
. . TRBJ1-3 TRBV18 CASSAEQGNTIYF TGTGCCAGCTCAGCCGAACAGGGAAACACCATATATTTT
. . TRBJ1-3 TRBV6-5 CASIPLGNSGNTIYF TGTGCCAGCATTCCTTTAGGGAACTCTGGAAACACCATATATTTT
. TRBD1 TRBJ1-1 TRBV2 CASSRTGGRAFF TGTGCCAGCAGTAGGACAGGTGGTCGGGCTTTCTTT
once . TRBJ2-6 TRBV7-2 CASSNQGFGANVLTF TGTGCCAGCAGCAATCAGGGTTTTGGGGCCAACGTCCTGACTTTC
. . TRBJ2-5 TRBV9 CASSVDEGRMETQYF TGTGCCAGCAGCGTAGATGAGGGGCGGATGGAGACCCAGTACTTC
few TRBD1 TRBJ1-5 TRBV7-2 CASSSDRNQPQHF TGTGCCAGCAGCTCGGACAGGAATCAGCCCCAGCATTTT
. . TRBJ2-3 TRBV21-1 CASGHRAGGAGGPDTQYF TGTGCCAGCGGCCATAGGGCGGGGGGAGCGGGGGGGCCGGATACGCAGTATTTT
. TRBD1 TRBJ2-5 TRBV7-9 CASRPDRYQETQYF TGTGCCAGCAGGCCGGACAGGTACCAAGAGACCCAGTACTTC
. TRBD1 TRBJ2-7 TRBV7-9 CASSLAEGQGFGEQYF TGTGCCAGCAGCTTAGCGGAGGGACAGGGTTTTGGCGAGCAGTACTTC